The 8 T cell receptor beta chains listed next were all sequenced from one sample in a study of blood T cell repertoires in COVID-19. The method was immunoSEQ multiplex PCR; TCRdb's version includes in-frame clones alone and lacks a portion of them. Of some 250,000 clones in the sample, 75% to 85% were seen once. The material sequenced was peripheral blood. These receptor sequences come from a woman in her fifties or sixties with active or convalescent COVID-19.

This chain connects TRBV2 to TRBJ2-3; TRBD1 matches at 9 bases. V was clipped by 4 bases and J by 4 bases; unmatched bases: 3. The CDR3 is 14 amino acids. Germline V gene data show CDR1 as SNHLY and CDR2 as FYNNEI. The CDR3 DNA reads TGTGCCAGCAGTGGGGGGACAGGGCCAGATACGCAGTATTTT. This sequence encodes CASSGGTGPDTQYF. The full variable domain, with the rest looked up from reference TRBV2 and TRBJ2-3, is EPEVTQTPSHQVTQMGQEVILRCVPISNHLYFYWYRQILGQKVEFLVSFYNNEISEKSEIFDDQFSVERPDGSNFTLKIRSTKLEDSAMYFCASSGGTGPDTQYFGPGTRLTVL.

As for this clone: This sample includes further DNA sequences coding for the same CDR3. CDR3 bases: TGTGCCAGCAGCTTAAACAGGGGGGGCACAGATACGCAGTATTTT. This encodes CASSLNRGGTDTQYF. The chain couples TRBV7-9 to TRBJ2-3, with 8 bases that match TRBD1. The CDR3 covers 15 residues. Germline V gives CDR1 SEHNR, CDR2 FQNEAQ (reference sequence). Trimming at V came to 2 bases and at J to 1 base, leaving 2 bases not matched to a gene.

The V gene is TRBV19, the J gene TRBJ2-4; 8 nucleotides align to TRBD2. The CDR3 runs 15 residues. Trimming took 4 bases from V and 8 from J; bases not matched to a gene: 10. CDR1 is LNHDA and CDR2 is SQIVND in the germline V gene (reference sequence). CDR3 in DNA: TGTGCCAGTAGTACCGGGGGGGGCGAAGGAGACATTCAGTACTTC. This gives the protein CASSTGGGEGDIQYF.

The chain couples TRBV2 to TRBJ2-2; D ambiguous. This CDR3 spans 14 amino acids. The germline V gene has CDR1 SNHLY and CDR2 FYNNEI. V was cut by 6 bases and J by 1 base, with 9 bases left in between. The CDR3 loop reads CASSPTGNTGELFF. CDR3 sequence (DNA): TGTGCCAGCAGCCCTACCGGGAACACCGGGGAGCTGTTTTTT.

The chain has TRBV7-9 and TRBJ2-2, with D unresolved. This CDR3 is built from 13 residues. The germline V gene encodes CDR1 SEHNR and CDR2 FQNEAQ (reference sequence). The V end was cut by 1 base, the J end by 7 bases, with 7 bases between. CDR3 DNA sequence: TGTGCCAGCAGCTTAGTCCAGGTCGGGGAGCTGTTTTTT. Encoded protein: CASSLVQVGELFF.

This sequence joins TRBV7-8 and TRBJ2-7; 12 bases match TRBD2. CDR3 length: 15 amino acids. With V trimmed by 5 bases and J by 2 bases, 4 bases remained unmatched. In germline, CDR1 is SGHVS, CDR2 FQNEAQ. The CDR3 region has the DNA TGTGCCAGCAGCCCCGGACTAGCGGGAACCTACGAGCAGTACTTC. As protein: CASSPGLAGTYEQYF.

DNA for the CDR3: TGTGCCAGCAGTGAACAGGGGGTAGATGGCTACACCTTC. Translated: CASSEQGVDGYTF. J is TRBJ1-2 and V is TRBV6-1, with 7 positions matching TRBD1. V lost 2 bases, J lost 6 bases, and 3 bases stayed unmatched. The length of the CDR3 is 13 residues. Germline CDR1 MNHNS, CDR2 SASEGT.

This clone occurred a few times. The chain is built from TRBV6-5 and TRBJ2-5; 8 positions match TRBD2. Germline trimming cut 8 bases from V and 4 bases from J; bases unmatched to any gene: 12. The CDR3 totals 15 residues. The germline CDR1 and CDR2 sequences are MNHEY and SVGAGI. The CDR3 DNA is TGTGCCAGCCAGGATGGCGCGGGGGGCCCAGAGACCCAGTACTTC. Translation: CASQDGAGGPETQYF.